A single TCR beta chain is shown here with its context. Diagnoses were made from clinical symptoms, serum measures (thyroxine and TRAb), thyroid ultrasound and orbital computed tomography. V was clipped by 4 bases and J by 3 bases; unmatched bases: 5. The germline CDR1 and CDR2 sequences are MGHDK and SYGVNS. This CDR3 contains 15 residues. The investigators amplified TCR beta CDR3 regions from RNA transcripts. Using the HTBI primer set, a first-round RT-PCR was run on the TCR CDR3. TCRdb re-analysed the multiplex PCR reads in MiXCR, keeping a single row per CDR3 protein. The table shows approximately 370,000 distinct CDR3 sequences, with approximately 18% occurring only once. This record belongs to a study of T cells in Graves' hyperthyroidism and ophthalmopathy.

The TCR originated in a woman in her thirties with Graves' hyperthyroidism that later progressed to Graves' ophthalmopathy. The chain carries TRBV25-1 and TRBJ2-3; TRBD1 aligns across 9 bases. The specimen sequenced was blood. CDR3 sequence: CASSAYRGLTDTQYF. The CDR3 region has the DNA TGTGCCAGCAGTGCCTACAGGGGGCTTACAGATACGCAGTATTTT.